This TCR beta chain originates from a study of vaccination and CD4 T cells after COVID-19. The sample's time point: late sampling 161 to 241 days after vaccination in three convalescent patients. This sample's treatment: roughly 11-day PBMC culture with coronavirus spike peptide pools or control peptides (ViraFEST assay). In the ViraFEST assay, peptide-pool expansion preceded TCR sequencing of expanded clonotypes. The table lists this clonotype with a count of one. Antigen specificity is unknown. An Oncomine TCR Beta short-read assay was used to sequence the DNA from cultured CD4+ T cells. MiXCR was run by TCRdb on the PCR reads, yielding one entry per CDR3 protein. The profile covers roughly 15,000 distinct CDR3 sequences, with 47% appearing a single time and 20% to 25% taken by the ten largest. Germline CDR1 SGHTA, CDR2 FQGNSA. The CDR3 contains 14 residues. Losses at the gene ends were 1 base for V and 3 bases for J; bases not matched to a gene: 3.

Points from the study as a whole: The great majority, 304 of 307 vaccine-specific clones, proved spike mono-reactive in convalescent patients. The study found that a median around 86% of reactive clones in convalescent patients appeared only post-vaccination.

Sequenced material: CD4+ T cells from blood, cultured in vitro, taken about 7 months after SARS-CoV-2 vaccination. V usage is TRBV7-2 and J usage is TRBJ2-7; 7 nucleotides agree with TRBD2. This clonotype was sampled from a human donor who had recovered from COVID-19. DNA of the CDR3: TGTGCCAGCAGCTTAGTTTGGACTAGCTACGAGCAGTACTTC. Protein: CASSLVWTSYEQYF.